This T cell receptor beta chain was identified during a study of early T cells in non-severe SARS-CoV-2 infection. Across the whole study: The authors sequenced bulk RNA from unsorted whole blood, leaving chains unpaired. Study results and caveats: Clonotype matching in VDJdb favored anti-spike CD8 responses and did not capture private and CD4 specificities.

On this clonotype: Its antigen remains unidentified.

Tagging with unique molecular identifiers was applied to individual cDNA molecules. MiXCR, run by TCRdb on the 5' RACE reads, gives a single entry per CDR3 protein. The sample includes fewer than 85,000 distinct CDR3 sequences, approximately 13% of them seen just once. Sequenced sample: whole blood. This sequence originates from an adult who was a healthcare worker with PCR-confirmed SARS-CoV-2 infection or an uninfected control (not recorded which).

The CDR3 nucleotides read TGTGCCAGCAGTTACCGCGCAGGGGGAGCTTTCTTT. It yields the protein CASSYRAGGAFF. The chain recombines TRBV6-6 with TRBJ1-1; TRBD1 agrees at 7 bases. The V gene's germline CDR1 is MNHNY and CDR2 SVGAGI (reference sequence). The CDR3 has 12 amino acids. Trimming cost V 2 bases and J 10 bases; bases outside gene matches: 4.